The 30 T cell receptor beta chains listed next were all sequenced from one sample in a study of blood T cell repertoires in COVID-19. Profiling relied on immunoSEQ multiplex PCR, and the TCRdb table lists in-frame clones only, not all of them. This repertoire shows about 310,000 clones, about nine tenths found once; its top ten account for 1%. The sequencing input was peripheral blood. These receptors all stem from a man aged 50 to 60 with active or convalescent COVID-19.

The rearrangement uses TRBV4-3 and TRBJ2-3; 10 nucleotides line up with TRBD2. CDR1 is LGHNA and CDR2 is YSLEER in the germline V gene. The CDR3 is 15 residues long. V was clipped by 3 bases and J by 2 bases; unmatched bases: 2. In DNA, the CDR3 is TGCGCCAGCAGCCATACTAGCGGGGTCACAGATACGCAGTATTTT. Protein sequence: CASSHTSGVTDTQYF.

A single count supports this clone. The rearrangement uses TRBV18 and TRBJ1-6; D gene unclear. CDR3 size: 17 residues. Germline values: CDR1 KGHSH, CDR2 LQKENI. V was shortened by 3 bases and J by 1 base, with 13 bases between the two germline ends. The DNA for the CDR3 is TGTGCCAGCTCACCCCGCGACCCGGGGTCCTATAATTCACCCCTCCACTTT. Amino acid sequence: CASSPRDPGSYNSPLHF.

The chain has TRBV4-2 and TRBJ2-1; maybe TRBD2 (5 bases). V lost 1 base and J lost 8, with 15 bases in between. Germline lookup yields CDR1 LGHNA and CDR2 YNFKEQ. The CDR3 loop spans 15 amino acids. The CDR3 region is CASSQGTVSGDEQFF. CDR3 in DNA: TGTGCCAGCAGCCAAGGGACCGTCTCCGGGGATGAGCAGTTCTTC.

This clone was recorded only once. The chain recombines TRBV2 with TRBJ1-2, with 9 positions matching TRBD1. Germline CDR1 is SNHLY and CDR2 is FYNNEI. CDR3 length: 14 residues. The trim removed 6 bases at V and 6 bases at J, leaving 8 bases unmatched. For the CDR3, the DNA is TGTGCCAGCAGCCGGGACAGGGCTCGAGATGGCTACACCTTC. This translates into CASSRDRARDGYTF.

The chain employs TRBV28 and TRBJ2-1; 9 nucleotides match TRBD1. Germline loops: CDR1 MDHEN, CDR2 SYDVKM. CDR3 size: 15 residues. Trimming took 7 bases from V and 2 from J; bases not matched to a gene: 6. CDR3 region: CASKSGTGPYNEQFF. CDR3 sequence (DNA): TGTGCCAGCAAATCCGGGACAGGGCCCTACAATGAGCAGTTCTTC.

The chain has TRBV5-4 and TRBJ2-7; D unresolved. The V gene lost 2 bases and the J gene lost 1 base, with 16 bases spanning the gap. Germline V gives CDR1 SGHNT, CDR2 YYREEE (reference sequence). The CDR3 runs 16 residues. This CDR3 reads CASSLGPDAVSYEQYF. CDR3 in DNA: TGTGCCAGCAGCTTAGGCCCCGACGCGGTGTCCTACGAGCAGTACTTC.

This clone was counted once. The CDR3 protein is CASRRTSSYNEQFF. The CDR3 nucleotides read TGTGCCAGCCGCAGAACTAGCAGCTACAATGAGCAGTTCTTC. The chain carries TRBV6-5 and TRBJ2-1, with TRBD2 as a possible D gene (6 bases). The V end lost 8 bases, the J end lost 3 bases, and 14 bases lay between the germline ends. Germline CDR1 and CDR2: MNHEY and SVGAGI. The CDR3 extends over 14 amino acids.

The chain recombines TRBV11-2 with TRBJ1-2; D possibly corresponds to TRBD1 (5 bases). There are 15 residues in the CDR3. The V end was cut by 2 bases, the J end by 2 bases, with 12 bases between. The V gene's germline CDR1 is SGHAT and CDR2 FQNNGV. CDR3 loop: CASSLIGGINYGYTF. The CDR3 nucleotides are TGTGCCAGCAGCTTAATCGGGGGAATCAACTATGGCTACACCTTC.

The chain carries TRBV28 and TRBJ1-2; D possibly corresponds to TRBD1 (6 bases). This CDR3 comprises 14 residues. CDR1 MDHEN and CDR2 SYDVKM come from the germline V gene. V lost 4 bases to trimming and J lost 0 bases, with 9 bases between them. The CDR3 nucleotides read TGTGCCAGCAGTTCCGGACAGACTAACTATGGCTACACCTTC. This codes for CASSSGQTNYGYTF.

This chain joins TRBV9 and TRBJ2-2; D uncertain. From germline, CDR1 is SGDLS and CDR2 YYNGEE. Trimming stripped 4 bases from V and 1 base from J, with 8 bases between. This CDR3 has 14 residues. The CDR3 loop reads CASSPPRNTGELFF. DNA for the CDR3: TGTGCCAGCAGCCCCCCCAGGAACACCGGGGAGCTGTTTTTT.

The gene calls are TRBV28 and TRBJ1-4; D is uncertain. The CDR3 has 15 amino acids. V dropped 4 bases and J dropped 7 bases, with 16 bases sitting between them. Germline V CDR1 and CDR2: MDHEN, SYDVKM. Written as DNA, the CDR3 is TGTGCCAGCAGTTCGGGCGAGGGCCCTAGTGAAAAACTGTTTTTT. Amino acids: CASSSGEGPSEKLFF.

V usage is TRBV5-4 and J usage is TRBJ1-2, with 10 bases aligning to TRBD1. Losses at the gene ends were 2 bases for V and 9 bases for J; bases not matched to a gene: 13. Germline V gene lookup returns CDR1 SGHNT and CDR2 YYREEE (reference sequence). This CDR3 is 16 amino acids long. The CDR3 region is CASSFAGTGESLRYTF. The CDR3 DNA follows: TGTGCCAGCAGCTTCGCCGGGACAGGGGAATCTCTACGCTACACCTTC.

This rearrangement joins TRBV4-3 to TRBJ1-2; TRBD1 might be the D (5 bases). V lost 2 bases, J lost 1 base, and 11 bases lay in between. Germline values: CDR1 LGHNA, CDR2 YSLEER. The CDR3 has 15 residues. The DNA for the CDR3 is TGCGCCAGCAGCCAATGGACAACCGTTAACTATGGCTACACCTTC. Its protein product is CASSQWTTVNYGYTF.

This sequence joins TRBV6-2 or TRBV6-3 and TRBJ2-3; 10 nucleotides align to TRBD2. Germline CDR1 is MNHEY and CDR2 is SVGEGT. V lost 4 bases and J lost 3; bases outside the gene matches: 10. The CDR3 is 17 amino acids. The CDR3 loop reads CASSSPILAGKTDTQYF. CDR3 nucleotides: TGTGCCAGCAGTTCCCCGATACTAGCGGGGAAGACAGATACGCAGTATTTT.

This sequence joins TRBV29-1 and TRBJ1-1, with 7 bases lining up with TRBD1. The CDR3 runs 12 residues. CDR1 and CDR2 (germline): SQVTM, ANQGSEA. Losses at the gene ends were 5 bases for V and 4 bases for J; bases not matched to a gene: 4. The CDR3: CSVYDRVTEAFF. The DNA for the CDR3 is TGCAGCGTTTACGACAGGGTCACTGAAGCTTTCTTT. Together with reference TRBV29-1 and TRBJ1-1, the CDR3 gives the full variable domain: SAVISQKPSRDICQRGTSLTIQCQVDSQVTMMFWYRQQPGQSLTLIATANQGSEATYESGFVIDKFPISRPNLTFSTLTVSNMSPEDSSIYLCSVYDRVTEAFFGQGTRLTVV.

V usage is TRBV2 and J usage is TRBJ1-1; the D gene is possibly TRBD1 (5 bases). Trimming took 3 bases from V and 4 from J, leaving 9 bases between them. Germline V gene lookup returns CDR1 SNHLY and CDR2 FYNNEI. The CDR3 has 13 amino acids. The CDR3 DNA is TGTGCCAGCAGTGAGAGGCAGGGCACTGAAGCTTTCTTT. Translated: CASSERQGTEAFF.

A single count supports this clone. The genes are TRBV28 and TRBJ1-1; maybe TRBD1 (5 bases). The V and J ends lost 5 bases and 11 bases respectively, with 12 bases between them. The CDR3 runs to 11 residues. CDR1 and CDR2 (germline): MDHEN, SYDVKM. CDR3: CASSVRVYAFF. The CDR3, as DNA: TGTGCCAGCAGTGTCAGGGTGTATGCTTTCTTT.

V usage is TRBV27 and J usage is TRBJ1-6; 8 bases are shared with TRBD1. The CDR3 contains 14 residues. CDR1 MNHEY and CDR2 SMNVEV come from the germline V gene (reference sequence). V was clipped by 6 bases and J by 10 bases; unmatched bases: 8. CDR3 DNA sequence: TGTGCCAGCAGAAAGGGACAGGTCGGGTCACCCCTCCACTTT. It yields the protein CASRKGQVGSPLHF.

The V call is TRBV5-4, the J call TRBJ2-1; 10 nucleotides match TRBD2. Germline V gene data show CDR1 as SGHNT and CDR2 as YYREEE (reference sequence). V gave up 0 bases and J gave up 3 bases; unmatched junction bases: 6. This CDR3 is 17 amino acids long. The DNA of the CDR3 is TGTGCCAGCAGCTTGGCCGAGCGGGAGGGTATCTACAATGAGCAGTTCTTC. Protein: CASSLAEREGIYNEQFF.

In DNA form, the CDR3 reads TGTGCCAGCAGTCCATATTTCACCCTGGGGACAGGGGAAGGAAACACCATATATTTT. This codes for CASSPYFTLGTGEGNTIYF. The gene calls are TRBV28 and TRBJ1-3; 10 bases are a match to TRBD1. V lost 5 bases to trimming and J lost 4 bases; unmatched junction nucleotides: 17. The CDR3 covers 19 residues. Per germline, CDR1 MDHEN and CDR2 SYDVKM. Based on the CDR3 plus reference TRBV28 and TRBJ1-3, the full variable domain is DVKVTQSSRYLVKRTGEKVFLECVQDMDHENMFWYRQDPGLGLRLIYFSYDVKMKEKGDIPEGYSVSREKKERFSLILESASTNQTSMYLCASSPYFTLGTGEGNTIYFGEGSWLTVV.

This sequence joins TRBV27 and TRBJ2-7; tentatively, D is TRBD1 (5 bases). Trimming removed 4 bases from V and 1 base from J, with 14 bases in between. CDR1 is MNHEY, CDR2 SMNVEV, per germline (reference sequence). This CDR3 is 15 amino acids long. The CDR3 protein is CASSSRRAGSYEQYF. DNA for the CDR3: TGTGCCAGCAGTTCTCGCAGGGCAGGATCCTACGAGCAGTACTTC.

The chain links TRBV6-5 to TRBJ1-2; D might be TRBD1 (5 bases). CDR1 and CDR2 (germline): MNHEY, SVGAGI. This CDR3 is built from 14 residues. Between the trimmed V and J ends, which lost 10 bases and 3 bases, there was a span of 18 bases. The DNA of the CDR3 is TGTGCCACCGGGACCCGCCGGGGGGACTATGGCTACACCTTC. As protein: CATGTRRGDYGYTF.

This chain connects TRBV28 to TRBJ1-5; the D is unclear. The CDR3 is 11 residues long. Trimming removed 4 bases at V and 7 bases at J, with 5 bases between. CDR1 and CDR2 (germline): MDHEN, SYDVKM. The CDR3 DNA reads as TGTGCCAGCAGTTATCCGCAGCCCCAGCATTTT. It yields the protein CASSYPQPQHF.

The chain links TRBV4-3 to TRBJ2-5; a weak D match, TRBD1 (6 bases). There are 15 residues in the CDR3. Germline-derived CDR1 and CDR2 are LGHNA and YSLEER. The V end was cut by 0 bases, the J end by 3 bases, with 11 bases between. The CDR3 loop is CASSQDPRGKETQYF. The CDR3 DNA follows: TGCGCCAGCAGCCAAGACCCTAGGGGGAAAGAGACCCAGTACTTC.

This clone has more than one count but fewer than ten. The chain carries TRBV10-3 and TRBJ1-3; D uncertain. The germline CDR1 and CDR2 sequences are ENHRY and SYGVKD. Trimming pared 10 bases from V and 0 bases from J, leaving 16 bases between. This CDR3 comprises 15 residues. The CDR3 DNA reads TGTGCCACCAACAGCCGTAAGAACTCTGGAAACACCATATATTTT. Protein sequence: CATNSRKNSGNTIYF.

The rearrangement joins TRBV20-1 to TRBJ1-1; a possible D gene is TRBD1 (5 bases). Germline V gene sequence: CDR1 DFQATT, CDR2 SNEGSKA (reference sequence). The CDR3 has 14 amino acids. V lost 3 bases to trimming and J lost 6 bases, with 17 bases between them. CDR3 bases: TGCAGTGCTAGTTTAAGGACACCAAGGGCTGAAGCTTTCTTT. This translates into CSASLRTPRAEAFF.

The V and J genes are TRBV7-2 and TRBJ2-7, with 8 positions matching TRBD1. CDR3 size: 17 residues. The junction had 14 bases not matched to a gene; V was cut back by 5 bases and J by 2 bases. Germline V gene data show CDR1 as SGHTA and CDR2 as FQGNSA. CDR3: CASSPSSRTGYPYEQYF. Here the CDR3 DNA reads TGTGCCAGCAGCCCCTCATCCCGGACAGGGTATCCCTACGAGCAGTACTTC.

V is TRBV10-3 and J is TRBJ1-2; tentative D call: TRBD1 (6 bases). The CDR3 contains 16 residues. V shed 4 bases and J shed 3 bases, with 18 bases lying between them. CDR1 is ENHRY, CDR2 SYGVKD, per germline. In DNA form, the CDR3 reads TGTGCCATCAGTGGGGCCCAGGGGATCTGGGACTATGGCTACACCTTC. It translates to CAISGAQGIWDYGYTF.

V and J are TRBV11-2 and TRBJ1-4; D possibly corresponds to TRBD1 (6 bases). The ends were cut back, 4 bases at V and 6 bases at J, with 9 bases in the middle. Germline CDR1 SGHAT, CDR2 FQNNGV. The CDR3 is 13 residues long. CDR3 bases: TGTGCCAGCAGCTCCGGGACATATGAAAAACTGTTTTTT. This codes for CASSSGTYEKLFF.

J is TRBJ2-5 and V is TRBV18, with 7 bases matching TRBD1. Looked up from germline, CDR1 is KGHSH and CDR2 is LQKENI. The CDR3 is 15 residues long. V lost 4 bases and J lost 3; bases outside the gene matches: 8. The CDR3 DNA is TGTGCCAGCTCACTCGTATGGGACAGTGAAGAGACCCAGTACTTC. Its protein product is CASSLVWDSEETQYF.